The 3 T cell receptor beta chains below come from one sample, sequenced in a study of blood T cell repertoires in COVID-19. Produced via immunoSEQ multiplex PCR; TCRdb's table is partial and in-frame only. The sample has 130,000 to 150,000 clones, 75% to 85% seen once. The sample consisted of peripheral blood. Receptor source: a man aged 60 to 69 with active or convalescent COVID-19.

V usage is TRBV29-1 and J usage is TRBJ1-1, with a weak D call TRBD1 (5 bases). The V and J ends lost 7 bases and 12 bases respectively, with 21 bases between them. CDR3 length: 12 residues. Germline CDR1 SQVTM, CDR2 ANQGSEA. CDR3 residues: CSAPGPGGFSFF. CDR3 DNA sequence: TGCAGCGCCCCGGGACCGGGAGGATTCTCTTTCTTT. The complete variable domain, with remaining parts taken from reference TRBV29-1 and TRBJ1-1, reads SAVISQKPSRDICQRGTSLTIQCQVDSQVTMMFWYRQQPGQSLTLIATANQGSEATYESGFVIDKFPISRPNLTFSTLTVSNMSPEDSSIYLCSAPGPGGFSFFGQGTRLTVV.

This clone appeared a few times. V and J are TRBV6-2 or TRBV6-3 and TRBJ1-2, with 8 positions matching TRBD1. CDR1 and CDR2 (germline): MNHEY, SVGEGT. This CDR3 region has 16 residues. The V segment lost 2 bases and the J segment 8 bases; nucleotides outside the gene matches: 13. CDR3 nucleotide sequence: TGTGCCAGCAGTTACCCAGGACAGGGCCCCTCGGGGGGCTACACCTTC. This sequence encodes CASSYPGQGPSGGYTF.

This clone occurred once. The rearrangement uses TRBV30 and TRBJ1-5, with D perhaps TRBD1 (5 bases). This CDR3 is built from 16 residues. Trimming removed 2 bases from V and 2 bases from J, with 16 bases in between. Per the germline V gene, CDR1 is GTSNPN and CDR2 is SVGIG (reference sequence). The CDR3 DNA reads TGTGCCTGGAGTACCCCCCGTGGCAGGGGCAATCAGCCCCAGCATTTT. It yields the protein CAWSTPRGRGNQPQHF.